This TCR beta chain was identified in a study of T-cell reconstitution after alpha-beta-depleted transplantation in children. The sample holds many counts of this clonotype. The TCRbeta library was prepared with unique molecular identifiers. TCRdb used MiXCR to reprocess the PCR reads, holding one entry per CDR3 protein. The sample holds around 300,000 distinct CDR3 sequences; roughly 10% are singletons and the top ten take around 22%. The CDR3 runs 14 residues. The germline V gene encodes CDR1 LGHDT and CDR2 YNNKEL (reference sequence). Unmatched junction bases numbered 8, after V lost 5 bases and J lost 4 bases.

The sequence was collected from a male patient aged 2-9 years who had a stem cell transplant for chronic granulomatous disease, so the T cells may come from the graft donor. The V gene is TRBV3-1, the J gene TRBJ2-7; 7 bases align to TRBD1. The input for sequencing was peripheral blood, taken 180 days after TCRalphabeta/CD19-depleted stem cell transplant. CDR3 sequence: CASSRTGVYYEQYF. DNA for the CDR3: TGTGCCAGCAGCAGGACAGGAGTTTATTACGAGCAGTACTTC.